This TCR beta chain originates from a study of CD8 T cells in ankylosing spondylitis. Whole-study results and caveats: Among TCR beta sequences, a motif of several highly homologous variants appeared characteristic of ankylosing spondylitis blood. Clones linked to disease were reported to show significant enrichment in matched ankylosing spondylitis synovial fluid.

Turning to this clonotype: What it binds is unknown.

Trimming stripped 6 bases from V and 6 bases from J, with 14 bases between. Germline-derived CDR1 and CDR2 are SQVTM and ANQGSEA. CDR3 size: 13 residues. Libraries of TCR beta came from quantitative 5'-RACE with molecular barcodes. TCRdb re-called the 5' RACE reads through MiXCR, storing one row per CDR3 protein. The data contain about 220,000 distinct CDR3 sequences, under 30% of them singletons. The TCR comes from a male donor with ankylosing spondylitis or in good health (not recorded which). The J gene is TRBJ2-2, the V gene TRBV29-1; D is perhaps TRBD2 (6 bases). Input material: blood, either unsorted or a sorted T cell fraction (not recorded which). The CDR3 nucleotides are TGCAGCGTCACTAGCTTTATCTCCGGGGAGCTGTTTTTT. Its translation: CSVTSFISGELFF.